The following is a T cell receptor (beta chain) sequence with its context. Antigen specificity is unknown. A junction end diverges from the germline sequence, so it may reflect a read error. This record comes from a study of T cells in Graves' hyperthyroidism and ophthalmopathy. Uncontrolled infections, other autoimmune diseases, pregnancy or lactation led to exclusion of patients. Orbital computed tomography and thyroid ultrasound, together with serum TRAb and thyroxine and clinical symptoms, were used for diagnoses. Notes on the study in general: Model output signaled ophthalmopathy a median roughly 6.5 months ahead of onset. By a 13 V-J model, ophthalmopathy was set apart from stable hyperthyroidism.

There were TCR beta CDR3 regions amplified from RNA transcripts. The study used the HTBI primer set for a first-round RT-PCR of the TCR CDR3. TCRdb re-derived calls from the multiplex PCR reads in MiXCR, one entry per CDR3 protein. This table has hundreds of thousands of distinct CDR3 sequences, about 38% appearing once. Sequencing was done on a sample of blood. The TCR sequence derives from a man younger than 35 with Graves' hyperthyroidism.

The CDR3 DNA reads as TGTGCCAACAGCTTAGGCGCGGGCGAGCAGTACTTC. Amino acid sequence: CANSLGAGEQYF. The chain carries TRBV5-5 and TRBJ2-7, with TRBD2 as a possible D gene (5 bases). Germline V gene lookup returns CDR1 SGHKS and CDR2 YYEKEE (reference sequence). The CDR3 contains 12 residues.